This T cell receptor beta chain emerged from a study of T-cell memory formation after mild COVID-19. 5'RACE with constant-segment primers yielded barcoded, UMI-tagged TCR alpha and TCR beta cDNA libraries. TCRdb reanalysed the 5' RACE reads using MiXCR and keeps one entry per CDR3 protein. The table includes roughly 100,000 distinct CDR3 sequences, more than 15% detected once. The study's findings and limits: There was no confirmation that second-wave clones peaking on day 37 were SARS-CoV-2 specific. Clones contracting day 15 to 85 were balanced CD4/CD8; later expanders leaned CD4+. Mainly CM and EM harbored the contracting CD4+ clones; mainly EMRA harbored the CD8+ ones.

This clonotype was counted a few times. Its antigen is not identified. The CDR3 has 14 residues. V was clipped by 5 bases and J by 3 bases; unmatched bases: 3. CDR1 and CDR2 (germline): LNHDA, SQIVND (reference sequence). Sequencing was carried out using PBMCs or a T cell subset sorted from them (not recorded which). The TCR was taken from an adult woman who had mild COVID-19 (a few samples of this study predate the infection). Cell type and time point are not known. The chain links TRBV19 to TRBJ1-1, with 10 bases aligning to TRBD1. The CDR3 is CASSAGTGDTEAFF. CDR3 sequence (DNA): TGTGCCAGTAGTGCAGGGACAGGGGACACTGAAGCTTTCTTT. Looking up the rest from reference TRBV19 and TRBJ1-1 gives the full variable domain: DGGITQSPKYLFRKEGQNVTLSCEQNLNHDAMYWYRQDPGQGLRLIYYSQIVNDFQKGDIAEGYSVSREKKESFPLTVTSAQKNPTAFYLCASSAGTGDTEAFFGQGTRLTVV.